These T cell receptor beta chains were read from a single sample in a study of blood T cells in healthy people across ages. TCRdb called the 5' RACE reads again in MiXCR, with one record for every CDR3 protein. The table includes about 560,000 distinct CDR3 sequences, about 27% detected once. Another study also made use of these data, one on T cells of mothers and their children.

The sample consisted of blood. All receptors come from a boy aged 2 to 9 in good health. Both conserved end residues are part of each CDR3. A D gene is named only where the DNA matches it firmly. Where a row states a size, it is once, few, many or the class of an expanded clone; other rows omit it.

TRBD1,TRBV7-9,TRBJ2-5,few,CASSRPGQGIQETQYF,TGTGCCAGCAGCCGCCCGGGACAGGGGATCCAAGAGACCCAGTACTTC
.,TRBV10-3,TRBJ2-5,many,CAISREGTGPQETQYF,TGTGCCATCAGTAGAGAGGGAACGGGGCCGCAAGAGACCCAGTACTTC
TRBD1,TRBV10-3,TRBJ1-2,once,CAISSRAGTGYYGYTF,TGTGCCATCAGTTCCAGAGCCGGGACAGGATACTATGGCTACACCTTC
.,TRBV20-1,TRBJ1-6,few,CSARSGENSPLHF,TGCAGTGCCAGGTCAGGGGAAAATTCACCCCTCCACTTT
.,TRBV12-3/TRBV12-4,TRBJ2-2,.,CASSPPRGISTGELFF,TGTGCCAGCAGCCCCCCCAGGGGCATCTCCACCGGGGAGCTGTTTTTT
.,TRBV6-6,TRBJ2-6,.,CASSREDGSGANVLTF,TGTGCCAGCAGCCGCGAGGACGGCTCTGGGGCCAACGTCCTGACTTTC
.,TRBV29-1,TRBJ1-1,few,CSVEVQLNTEAFF,TGCAGCGTTGAAGTACAGCTGAACACTGAAGCTTTCTTT
.,TRBV10-1,TRBJ2-6,.,CASPPGESSGANVLTF,TGCGCCAGCCCCCCCGGGGAAAGCTCTGGGGCCAACGTCCTGACTTTC
TRBD1,TRBV7-9,TRBJ2-2,few,CASSRRSPRQGAAGELFF,TGTGCCAGCAGCAGACGGTCGCCCAGGCAGGGGGCTGCCGGGGAGCTGTTTTTT
.,TRBV5-6,TRBJ2-7,few,CASSLKSVPYEQYF,TGTGCCAGCAGCTTGAAGTCAGTACCCTACGAGCAGTACTTC
TRBD2,TRBV4-2,TRBJ2-5,many,CASSQDPAGGQETQYF,TGTGCCAGCAGCCAAGATCCAGCGGGGGGGCAAGAGACCCAGTACTTC
.,TRBV2,TRBJ2-5,few,CASSEGPTDLTPQETQYF,TGTGCCAGCAGTGAAGGGCCGACTGACTTAACACCTCAAGAGACCCAGTACTTC
TRBD1,TRBV7-9,TRBJ1-4,.,CASSLATGGATNEKLFF,TGTGCCAGCAGCTTAGCGACAGGGGGCGCGACTAATGAAAAACTGTTTTTT
.,TRBV14,TRBJ1-1,.,CASSQESGFGTEAFF,TGTGCCAGCAGCCAAGAATCCGGGTTCGGCACTGAAGCTTTCTTT
.,TRBV29-1,TRBJ2-3,.,CSVGREGTDTQYF,TGCAGCGTTGGAAGGGAAGGGACAGATACGCAGTATTTT
TRBD1,TRBV5-4,TRBJ1-2,.,CASSLGGQLIYGYTF,TGTGCCAGCAGCTTGGGGGGACAGCTAATTTATGGCTACACCTTC
.,TRBV2,TRBJ1-4,.,CASSPRQAVNEKLFF,TGTGCCAGCAGTCCTCGACAGGCTGTTAATGAAAAACTGTTTTTT
.,TRBV29-1,TRBJ1-1,few,CSVGASPNTEAFF,TGCAGCGTTGGGGCCTCCCCGAACACTGAAGCTTTCTTT
.,TRBV7-9,TRBJ2-1,.,CASRDSGLNNEQFF,TGTGCCAGCAGGGATAGTGGACTTAACAATGAGCAGTTCTTC
TRBD1,TRBV29-1,TRBJ1-2,.,CSVGDSYGYTF,TGCAGCGTTGGGGACAGCTATGGCTACACCTTC
TRBD1,TRBV19,TRBJ1-2,.,CASRRDRGNYGYTF,TGTGCCAGTAGACGGGACAGGGGTAACTATGGCTACACCTTC
TRBD2,TRBV28,TRBJ2-3,once,CASTPSGRFGTDTQYF,TGTGCCAGCACCCCTAGCGGGAGATTCGGCACAGATACGCAGTATTTT
.,TRBV12-3/TRBV12-4,TRBJ2-3,.,CASSLAGGLRDTQYF,TGTGCCAGCAGTTTAGCTGGGGGACTGAGAGATACGCAGTATTTT